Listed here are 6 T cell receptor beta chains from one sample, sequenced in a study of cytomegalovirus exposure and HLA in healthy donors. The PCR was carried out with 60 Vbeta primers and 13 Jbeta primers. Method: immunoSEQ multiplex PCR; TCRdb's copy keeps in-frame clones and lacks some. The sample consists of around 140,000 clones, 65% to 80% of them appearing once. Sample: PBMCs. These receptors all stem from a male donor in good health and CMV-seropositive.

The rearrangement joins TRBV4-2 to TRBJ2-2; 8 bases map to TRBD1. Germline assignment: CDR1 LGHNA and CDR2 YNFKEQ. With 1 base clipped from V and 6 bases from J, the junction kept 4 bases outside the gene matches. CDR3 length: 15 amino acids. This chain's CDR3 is CASSQGTGLAGELFF. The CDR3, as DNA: TGTGCCAGCAGCCAAGGGACAGGGTTGGCCGGGGAGCTGTTTTTT.

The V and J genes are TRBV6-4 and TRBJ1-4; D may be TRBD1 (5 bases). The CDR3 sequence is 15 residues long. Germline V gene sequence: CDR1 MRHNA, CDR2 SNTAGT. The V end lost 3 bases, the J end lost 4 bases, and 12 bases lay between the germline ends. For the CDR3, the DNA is TGTGCCAGCAGTGAAGGGGCAGACTTTAATGAAAAACTGTTTTTT. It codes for CASSEGADFNEKLFF.

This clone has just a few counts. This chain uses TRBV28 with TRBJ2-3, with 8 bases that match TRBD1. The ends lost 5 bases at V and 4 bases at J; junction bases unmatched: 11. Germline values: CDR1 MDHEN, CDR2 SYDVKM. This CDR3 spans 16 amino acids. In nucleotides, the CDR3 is TGTGCCAGCAGTCGAGGGGGCAGGGGGCTCCCAGATACGCAGTATTTT. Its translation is CASSRGGRGLPDTQYF.

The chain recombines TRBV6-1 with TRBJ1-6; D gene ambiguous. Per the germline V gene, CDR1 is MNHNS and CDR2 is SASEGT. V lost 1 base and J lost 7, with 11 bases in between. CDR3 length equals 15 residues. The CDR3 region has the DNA TGTGCCAGCAGTGAAGTAAGGGCGGGGAATTCACCCCTCCACTTT. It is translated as CASSEVRAGNSPLHF.

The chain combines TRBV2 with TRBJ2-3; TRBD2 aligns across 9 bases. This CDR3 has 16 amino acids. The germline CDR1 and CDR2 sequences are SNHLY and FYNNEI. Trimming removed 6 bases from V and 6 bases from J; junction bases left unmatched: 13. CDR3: CASRRELAGVWDTQYF. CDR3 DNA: TGTGCCAGCAGGAGGGAGTTAGCGGGAGTTTGGGATACGCAGTATTTT. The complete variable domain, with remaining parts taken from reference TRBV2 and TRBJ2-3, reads EPEVTQTPSHQVTQMGQEVILRCVPISNHLYFYWYRQILGQKVEFLVSFYNNEISEKSEIFDDQFSVERPDGSNFTLKIRSTKLEDSAMYFCASRRELAGVWDTQYFGPGTRLTVL.

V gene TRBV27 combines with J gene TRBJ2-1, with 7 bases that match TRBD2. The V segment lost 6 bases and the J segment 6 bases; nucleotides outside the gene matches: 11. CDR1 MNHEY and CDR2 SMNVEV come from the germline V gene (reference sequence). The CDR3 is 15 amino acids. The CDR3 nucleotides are TGTGCCAGCAGGGGCCCGGGACTATATGCCAATGAGCAGTTCTTC. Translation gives CASRGPGLYANEQFF.